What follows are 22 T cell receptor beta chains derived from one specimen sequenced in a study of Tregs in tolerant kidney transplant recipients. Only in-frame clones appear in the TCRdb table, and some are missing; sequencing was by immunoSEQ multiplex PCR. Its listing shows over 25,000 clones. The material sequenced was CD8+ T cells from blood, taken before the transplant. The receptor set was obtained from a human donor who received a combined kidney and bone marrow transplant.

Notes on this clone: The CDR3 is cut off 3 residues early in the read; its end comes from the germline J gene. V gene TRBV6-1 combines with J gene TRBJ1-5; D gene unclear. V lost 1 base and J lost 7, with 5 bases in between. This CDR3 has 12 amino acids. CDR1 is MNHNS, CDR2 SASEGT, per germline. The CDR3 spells CASSEVIQPQHF. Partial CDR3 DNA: TGTGCCAGCAGTGAAGTAATCCAGCCC.

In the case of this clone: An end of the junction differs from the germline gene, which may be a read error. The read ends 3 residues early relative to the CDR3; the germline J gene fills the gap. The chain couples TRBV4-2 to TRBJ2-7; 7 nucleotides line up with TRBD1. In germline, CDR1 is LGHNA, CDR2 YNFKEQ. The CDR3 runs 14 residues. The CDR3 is CASSQGTAFYEQYF. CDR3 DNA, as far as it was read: TGCGCCAGCAGCCAAGGGACAGCCTTCTACGAG.

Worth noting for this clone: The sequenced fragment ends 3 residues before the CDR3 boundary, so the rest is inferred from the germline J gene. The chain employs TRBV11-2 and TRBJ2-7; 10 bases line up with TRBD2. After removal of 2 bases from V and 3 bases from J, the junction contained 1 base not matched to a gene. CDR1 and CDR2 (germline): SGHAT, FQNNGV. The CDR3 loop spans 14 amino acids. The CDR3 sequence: CASSLLAGDYEQYF. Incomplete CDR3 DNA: TGTGCCAGCAGCTTACTAGCGGGAGACTACGAG.

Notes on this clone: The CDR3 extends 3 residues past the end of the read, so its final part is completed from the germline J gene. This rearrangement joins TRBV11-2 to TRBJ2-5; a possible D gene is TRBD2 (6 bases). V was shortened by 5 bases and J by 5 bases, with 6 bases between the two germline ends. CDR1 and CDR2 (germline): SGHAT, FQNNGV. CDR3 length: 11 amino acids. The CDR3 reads CASSRGETQYF. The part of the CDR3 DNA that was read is TGTGCCAGCAGCCGGGGGGAGACC.

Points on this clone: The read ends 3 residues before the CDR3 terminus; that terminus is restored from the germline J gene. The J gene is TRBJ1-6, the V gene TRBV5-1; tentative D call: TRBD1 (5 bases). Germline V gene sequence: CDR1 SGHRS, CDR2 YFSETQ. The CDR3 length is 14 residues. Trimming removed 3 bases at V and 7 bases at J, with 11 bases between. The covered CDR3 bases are TGCGCCAGCAGCTCCACAGGTGGGAATTCACCC. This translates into CASSSTGGNSP. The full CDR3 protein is CASSSTGGNSPLHF.

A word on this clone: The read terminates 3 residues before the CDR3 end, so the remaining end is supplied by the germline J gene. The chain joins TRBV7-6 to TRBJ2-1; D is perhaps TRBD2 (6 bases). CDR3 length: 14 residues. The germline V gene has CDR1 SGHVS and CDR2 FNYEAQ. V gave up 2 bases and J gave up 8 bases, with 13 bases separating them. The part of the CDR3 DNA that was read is TGTGCCAGCAGCTTAACTAGACTAGGCGATGAG. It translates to CASSLTRLGDE. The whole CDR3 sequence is CASSLTRLGDEQFF.

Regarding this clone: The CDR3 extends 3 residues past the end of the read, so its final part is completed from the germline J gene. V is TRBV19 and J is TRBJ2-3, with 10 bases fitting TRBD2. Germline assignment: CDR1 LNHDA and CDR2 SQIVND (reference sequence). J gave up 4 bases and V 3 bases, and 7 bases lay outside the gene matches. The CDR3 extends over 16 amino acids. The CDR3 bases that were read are TGTGCCAGTAGTATGGGGAGCGGGGGGGCGGCAGATACG. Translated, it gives CASSMGSGGAADT. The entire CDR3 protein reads CASSMGSGGAADTQYF.

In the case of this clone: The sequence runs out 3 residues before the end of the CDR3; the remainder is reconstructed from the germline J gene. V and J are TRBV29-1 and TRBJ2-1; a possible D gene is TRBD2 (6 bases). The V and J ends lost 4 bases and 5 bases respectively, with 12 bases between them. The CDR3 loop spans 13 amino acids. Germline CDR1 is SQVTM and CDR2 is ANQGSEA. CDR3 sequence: CSVVGGGNNEQFF. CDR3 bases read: TGCAGCGTTGTGGGTGGGGGGAACAATGAG.

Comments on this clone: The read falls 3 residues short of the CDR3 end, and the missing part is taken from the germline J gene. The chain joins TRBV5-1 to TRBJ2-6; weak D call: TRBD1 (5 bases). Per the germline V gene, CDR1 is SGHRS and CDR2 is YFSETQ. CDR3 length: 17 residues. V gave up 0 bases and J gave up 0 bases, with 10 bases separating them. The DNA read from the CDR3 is TGCGCCAGCAGCTTGGTTCCACAGGACTCTGGGGCCAACGTC. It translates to CASSLVPQDSGANV. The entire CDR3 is CASSLVPQDSGANVLTF.

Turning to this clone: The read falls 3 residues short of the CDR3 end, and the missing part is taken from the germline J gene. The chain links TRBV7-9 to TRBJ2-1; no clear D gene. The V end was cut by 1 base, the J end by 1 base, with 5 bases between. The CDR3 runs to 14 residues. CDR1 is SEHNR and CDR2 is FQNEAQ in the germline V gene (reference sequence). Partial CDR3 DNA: TGTGCCAGCAGCTTAGAAGGGTCCTACAATGAG. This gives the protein CASSLEGSYNE. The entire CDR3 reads CASSLEGSYNEQFF.

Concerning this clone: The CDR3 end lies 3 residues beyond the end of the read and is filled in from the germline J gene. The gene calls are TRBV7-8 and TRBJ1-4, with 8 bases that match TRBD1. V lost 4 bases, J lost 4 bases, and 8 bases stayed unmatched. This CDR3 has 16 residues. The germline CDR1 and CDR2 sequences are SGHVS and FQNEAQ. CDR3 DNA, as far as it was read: TGTGCCAGCAGCTCGACAGGGGCGGGAGGTAATGAAAAA. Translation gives CASSSTGAGGNEK. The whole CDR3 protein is CASSSTGAGGNEKLFF.

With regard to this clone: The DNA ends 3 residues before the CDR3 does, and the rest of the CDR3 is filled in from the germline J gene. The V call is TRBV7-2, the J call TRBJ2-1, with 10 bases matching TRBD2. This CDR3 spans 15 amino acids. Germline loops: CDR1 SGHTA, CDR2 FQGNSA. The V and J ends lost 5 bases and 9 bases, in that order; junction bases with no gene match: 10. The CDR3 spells CASSLPGLAFGEQFF. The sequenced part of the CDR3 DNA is TGTGCCAGCAGCCTGCCGGGACTAGCGTTTGGTGAG.

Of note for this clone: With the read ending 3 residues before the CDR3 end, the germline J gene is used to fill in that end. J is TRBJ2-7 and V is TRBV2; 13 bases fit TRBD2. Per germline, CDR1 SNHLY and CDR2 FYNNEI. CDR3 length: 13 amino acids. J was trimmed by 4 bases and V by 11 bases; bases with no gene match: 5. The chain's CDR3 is CAARTSGSYEQYF. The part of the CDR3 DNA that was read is TGTGCCGCCCGGACTAGCGGGAGTTACGAG.

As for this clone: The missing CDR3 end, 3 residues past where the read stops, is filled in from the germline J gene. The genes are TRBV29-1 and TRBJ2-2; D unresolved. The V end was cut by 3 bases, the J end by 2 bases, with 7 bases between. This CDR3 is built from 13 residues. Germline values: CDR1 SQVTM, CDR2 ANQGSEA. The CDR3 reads CSVELRNTGELFF. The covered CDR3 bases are TGCAGCGTTGAGCTCAGAAACACCGGGGAG.

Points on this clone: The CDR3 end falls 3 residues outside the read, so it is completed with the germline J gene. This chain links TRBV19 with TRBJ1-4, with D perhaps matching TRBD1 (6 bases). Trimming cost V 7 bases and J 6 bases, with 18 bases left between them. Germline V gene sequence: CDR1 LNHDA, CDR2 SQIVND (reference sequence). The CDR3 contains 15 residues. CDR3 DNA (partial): TGTGCCAGTACTGGGAACAGGGTCAGTTATGAAAAA. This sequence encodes CASTGNRVSYEK. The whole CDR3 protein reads CASTGNRVSYEKLFF. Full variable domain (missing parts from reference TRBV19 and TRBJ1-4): DGGITQSPKYLFRKEGQNVTLSCEQNLNHDAMYWYRQDPGQGLRLIYYSQIVNDFQKGDIAEGYSVSREKKESFPLTVTSAQKNPTAFYLCASTGNRVSYEKLFFGSGTQLSVL.

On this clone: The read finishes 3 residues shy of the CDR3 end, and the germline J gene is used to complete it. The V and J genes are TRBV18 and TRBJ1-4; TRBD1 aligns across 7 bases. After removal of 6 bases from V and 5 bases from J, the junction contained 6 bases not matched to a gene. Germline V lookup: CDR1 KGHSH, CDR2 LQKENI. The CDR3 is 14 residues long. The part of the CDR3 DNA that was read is TGTGCCAGCTCCAGATCAGGGGGGAATGAAAAA. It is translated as CASSRSGGNEK. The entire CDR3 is CASSRSGGNEKLFF.

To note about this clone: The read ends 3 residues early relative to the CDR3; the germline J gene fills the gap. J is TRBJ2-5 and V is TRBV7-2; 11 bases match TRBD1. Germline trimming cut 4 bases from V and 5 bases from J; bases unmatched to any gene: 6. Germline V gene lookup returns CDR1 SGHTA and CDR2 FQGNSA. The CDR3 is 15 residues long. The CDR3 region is CASSSWTGGQETQYF. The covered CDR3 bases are TGTGCCAGCAGCTCATGGACAGGGGGCCAGGAGACC.

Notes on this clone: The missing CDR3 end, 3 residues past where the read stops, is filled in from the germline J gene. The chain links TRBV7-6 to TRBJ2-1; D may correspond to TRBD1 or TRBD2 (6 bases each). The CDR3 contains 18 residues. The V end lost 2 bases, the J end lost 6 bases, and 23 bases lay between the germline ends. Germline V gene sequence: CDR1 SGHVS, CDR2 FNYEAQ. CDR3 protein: CASSLRQWRDILRNEQFF. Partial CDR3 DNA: TGTGCCAGCAGCTTACGACAGTGGCGGGACATACTTCGCAATGAG.

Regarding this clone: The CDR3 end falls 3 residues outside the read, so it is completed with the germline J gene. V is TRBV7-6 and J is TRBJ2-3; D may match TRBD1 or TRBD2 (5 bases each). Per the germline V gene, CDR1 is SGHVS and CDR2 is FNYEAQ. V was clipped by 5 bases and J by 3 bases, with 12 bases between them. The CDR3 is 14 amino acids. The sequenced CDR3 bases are TGTGCCAGCAGCATGGATGAGGGGACAGATACG. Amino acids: CASSMDEGTDT. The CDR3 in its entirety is CASSMDEGTDTQYF.

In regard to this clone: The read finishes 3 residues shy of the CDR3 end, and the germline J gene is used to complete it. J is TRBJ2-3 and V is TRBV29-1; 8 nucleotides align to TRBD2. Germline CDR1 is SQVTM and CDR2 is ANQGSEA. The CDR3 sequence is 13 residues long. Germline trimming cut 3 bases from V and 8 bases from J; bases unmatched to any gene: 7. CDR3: CSVEGTRVATQYF. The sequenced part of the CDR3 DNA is TGCAGCGTTGAGGGGACTAGAGTCGCTACG.

CDR3 in amino acids: CAGALHDSHNSPLHF. CDR3 DNA, as far as it was read: TGTGCAGGGGCCCTCCACGACAGCCATAATTCACCC. The chain joins TRBV5-4 to TRBJ1-6; D is perhaps TRBD1 (5 bases). The CDR3 goes on 3 residues after the read ends, and that part is filled in from the germline J gene. Per the germline V gene, CDR1 is SGHNT and CDR2 is YYREEE (reference sequence). This CDR3 is built from 15 residues.

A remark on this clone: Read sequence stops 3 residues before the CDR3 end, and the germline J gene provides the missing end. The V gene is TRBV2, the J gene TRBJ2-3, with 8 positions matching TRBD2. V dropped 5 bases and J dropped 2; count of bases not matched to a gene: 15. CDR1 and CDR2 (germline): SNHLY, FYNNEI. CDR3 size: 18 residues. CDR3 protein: CASSSTTQLAEITDTQYF. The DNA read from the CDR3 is TGTGCCAGCAGTTCTACTACCCAACTAGCGGAAATCACAGATACG.